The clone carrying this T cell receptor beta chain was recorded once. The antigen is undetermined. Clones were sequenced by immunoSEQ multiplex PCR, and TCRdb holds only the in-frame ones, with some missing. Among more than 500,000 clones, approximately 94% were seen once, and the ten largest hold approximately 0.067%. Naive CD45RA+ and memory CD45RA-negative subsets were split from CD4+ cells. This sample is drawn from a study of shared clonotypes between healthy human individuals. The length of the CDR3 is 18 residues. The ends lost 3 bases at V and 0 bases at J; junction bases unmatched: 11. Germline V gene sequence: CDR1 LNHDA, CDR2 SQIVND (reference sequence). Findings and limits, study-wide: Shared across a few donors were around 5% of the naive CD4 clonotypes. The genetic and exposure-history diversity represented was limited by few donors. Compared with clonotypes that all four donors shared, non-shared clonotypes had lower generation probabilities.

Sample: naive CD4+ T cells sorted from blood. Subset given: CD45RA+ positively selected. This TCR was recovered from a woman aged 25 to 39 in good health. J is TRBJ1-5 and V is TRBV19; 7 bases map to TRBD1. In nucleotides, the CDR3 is TGTGCCAGTAGTATTTACAGGACAGGACCTCTTAGCAATCAGCCCCAGCATTTT. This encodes CASSIYRTGPLSNQPQHF.